The TCR beta chain under discussion was sequenced for a study of CD8 T cells in ankylosing spondylitis. Quantitative 5'-RACE with molecular barcodes was used to make the TCR beta libraries. Via MiXCR, TCRdb re-called the 5' RACE reads, giving one row per CDR3 protein. The sample yields approximately 300,000 distinct CDR3 sequences, 6.5% to 10% seen once. Study-level findings and limits: Ankylosing spondylitis blood appeared to be characterized by a TCR beta motif of eight highly homologous variants. As reported, disease-linked clones showed significant enrichment in matched ankylosing spondylitis synovial fluid.

There are 14 residues in the CDR3. V was pared by 3 bases and J by 6 bases, with 4 bases of the junction left unmatched. The germline V gene encodes CDR1 KGHDR and CDR2 SFDVKD. Points on this clonotype: Its antigen remains unidentified.

Sequencing was done on a sample of blood, either unsorted or a sorted T cell fraction (not recorded which). This sequence originates from a male donor with ankylosing spondylitis. The chain employs TRBV24-1 and TRBJ2-1; the match to TRBD2 covers 7 bases. CDR3 bases: TGTGCCACCAGTGATGGCGGGAGCGGCAATGAGCAGTTCTTC. Encoded protein: CATSDGGSGNEQFF.